This T cell receptor (beta chain) was obtained from a study of OX40 agonist ivuxolimab in advanced cancers. Overall study: The dose of intravenous ivuxolimab that patients received every 2 weeks ranged from 0.01 to 10 mg/kg. There were three patients with partial responses, one having hepatocellular carcinoma and two cutaneous melanoma. The dose-escalation cohort was roughly 83% male, with a mean age of around 54 years, ranging roughly 23 to 85. Antecedent anti-PD-1, anti-PD-L1 or anti-CTLA-4 therapy was permissible, with 30% to 50% having received some.

V lost 5 bases, J lost 2 bases, and 7 bases stayed unmatched. The CDR3 is made up of 16 amino acids. CDR1 and CDR2 (germline): SNHLY, FYNNEI. This table comes from immunoSEQ multiplex PCR, and its TCRdb copy is limited to in-frame clones, with some not included. The sample holds roughly 66,000 clones, 80% to 85% seen once. V and J are TRBV2 and TRBJ2-3; 10 bases are shared with TRBD2. This receptor was taken from an adult with an advanced solid tumor such as melanoma, head and neck, liver or kidney cancer. The sequences come from CD4+ or CD8+ T cells sorted from blood, collected in a trial of the OX40 agonist ivuxolimab. CDR3 DNA: TGTGCCAGCAGTCGGGGAGGACTAGCGGTCACAGATACGCAGTATTTT. Translated, it gives CASSRGGLAVTDTQYF. Variable domain in full (rest from reference TRBV2 and TRBJ2-3): EPEVTQTPSHQVTQMGQEVILRCVPISNHLYFYWYRQILGQKVEFLVSFYNNEISEKSEIFDDQFSVERPDGSNFTLKIRSTKLEDSAMYFCASSRGGLAVTDTQYFGPGTRLTVL.